This T cell receptor beta chain was profiled in a study of beta chain features in type 1 diabetes. Study results and limitations: Significant though moderate, a shortening of TCRB CDR3s appeared in all four CD4+ subsets of Type 1 diabetes patients. When VDJ junctions were examined, type 1 diabetes patients showed fewer insertions and more deletions. Shorter templates might be favored by PCR, equally in patients and controls.

Sorting produced populations that all topped 95% purity. Germline-derived CDR1 and CDR2 are SNHLY and FYNNEI. Unmatched junction bases numbered 5, after V lost 6 bases and J lost 3 bases. The CDR3 has 14 residues. Of note for this clone: The antigen is unknown.

Expressed TCRB transcripts were sequenced, since all the RNA that had been isolated was reverse transcribed. Approximately 4 million reads was the average for naive, central memory and regulatory T cell samples. Method: immunoSEQ multiplex PCR; TCRdb's copy keeps in-frame clones and lacks some. The sample holds a few hundred thousand clones, 13% seen once. The receptor was derived from a woman under 30 with type 1 diabetes. Sequences were obtained from naive CD4+ T cells from blood. This rearrangement joins TRBV2 to TRBJ2-7, with 10 bases aligning to TRBD1. The DNA of the CDR3 is TGTGCCAGCAGAGGAAGGACAGGGGGCTACGAGCAGTACGTC. As protein: CASRGRTGGYEQYV.